The clone carrying this T cell receptor beta chain was seen a few times. This sample is part of a study of blood T cell repertoires in COVID-19. Only in-frame clones appear in the TCRdb table, and some are missing; sequencing was by immunoSEQ multiplex PCR. The sample carries over 450,000 clones, roughly 89% recorded once. The CDR3 loop spans 14 amino acids. V was cut by 1 base and J by 5 bases, with 11 bases left in between. Germline values: CDR1 LGHNT, CDR2 FRNRAP. What was sequenced was peripheral blood. The origin of this receptor is a woman in her forties or fifties with COVID-19, enrolled during active disease. The rearrangement links TRBV12-5 to TRBJ1-1; D is uncertain. For the CDR3, the DNA is TGTGCTAGTGGTTTGGAAGGAGGGAGTACTGAAGCTTTCTTT. Its protein is CASGLEGGSTEAFF.